The 9 T cell receptor beta chains reported below all come from one sample, sequenced in a study of regulatory T cells in long-lasting Graves disease. Time point noted: newly diagnosed GD, antithyroid drugs for less than 3 months. There was RNA extracted from PBMCs, and the TCR library was made from it. In building TCR beta libraries, iRepertoire HTBI primers were used together with Arm-PCR of CDR3 regions. TCRdb re-called the multiplex PCR reads through MiXCR, storing one row per CDR3 protein. The sample lists about 450,000 distinct CDR3 sequences; about 15% were seen once. These data were also reused for a study on T cells in Graves' hyperthyroidism and ophthalmopathy.

Sample: peripheral blood mononuclear cells (PBMCs), taken at new diagnosis, from a patient treated with antithyroid drugs. All receptors come from a woman aged 50 to 60 with Graves disease.

The sample holds many counts of this clonotype. The chain carries TRBV6-5 and TRBJ2-5, with 10 bases matching TRBD2. The CDR3 covers 19 residues. Trimming cost V 2 bases and J 0 bases; bases outside gene matches: 12. The germline gives CDR1 MNHEY, CDR2 SVGAGI. CDR3 sequence: CASSYTGLADYTYQETQYF. In DNA form, the CDR3 reads TGTGCCAGCAGTTACACCGGACTAGCGGATTATACGTACCAAGAGACCCAGTACTTC.

The rearrangement joins TRBV7-3 to TRBJ1-1; tentatively, D is TRBD1 (5 bases). The CDR3 is made up of 15 amino acids. Between the trimmed V and J ends, which lost 5 bases and 5 bases, there was a span of 18 bases. The germline V gene has CDR1 SGHTA and CDR2 FQGTGA. The CDR3, as DNA: TGTGCCAGCAGCGGCGGGACTCCGGGAGGTACTGAAGCTTTCTTT. It codes for CASSGGTPGGTEAFF.

The rearrangement joins TRBV11-2 to TRBJ2-7; D remains unclear. The germline V gene encodes CDR1 SGHAT and CDR2 FQNNGV. CDR3 length equals 13 residues. CDR3: CASSFSVAYEQYV. CDR3 DNA sequence: TGTGCCAGCAGCTTCAGCGTGGCCTACGAGCAGTATGTC.

This clonotype was detected ten times or more. The chain combines TRBV28 with TRBJ1-5, with no clear D. Germline CDR1 MDHEN, CDR2 SYDVKM. V was cut by 6 bases and J by 4 bases, with 13 bases left in between. The CDR3 totals 14 residues. This CDR3 is CASRPPRANQPQHF. In DNA form, the CDR3 reads TGTGCCAGCAGGCCACCACGGGCGAATCAGCCCCAGCATTTT. Filled out from reference TRBV28 and TRBJ1-5, the complete variable domain reads DVKVTQSSRYLVKRTGEKVFLECVQDMDHENMFWYRQDPGLGLRLIYFSYDVKMKEKGDIPEGYSVSREKKERFSLILESASTNQTSMYLCASRPPRANQPQHFGDGTRLSIL.

In its sample, this clonotype was seen many times. The V call is TRBV28, the J call TRBJ2-7; 14 bases match TRBD2. The CDR3 length is 19 residues. J lost 2 bases, V lost 5 bases, and 14 bases had no gene match. From germline, CDR1 is MDHEN and CDR2 SYDVKM. The CDR3: CASSTYRGLAGVRTYEQYF. CDR3 coding DNA: TGTGCCAGCAGTACCTACAGGGGACTAGCGGGAGTACGGACCTACGAGCAGTACTTC.

There are many counts of this clonotype. The genes are TRBV10-3 and TRBJ1-5, with TRBD1 identical over 7 bases. The CDR3 has 16 residues. Looked up from germline, CDR1 is ENHRY and CDR2 is SYGVKD. Trimming cost V 2 bases and J 0 bases; bases outside gene matches: 4. CDR3 in DNA: TGTGCCATCAGTGAGGAGGGACAGTATAGCAATCAGCCCCAGCATTTT. This gives the protein CAISEEGQYSNQPQHF.

This chain joins TRBV20-1 and TRBJ2-1; 11 bases map to TRBD2. The CDR3 is 19 residues long. Per the germline V gene, CDR1 is DFQATT and CDR2 is SNEGSKA (reference sequence). Trimming cost V 0 bases and J 6 bases; bases outside gene matches: 16. In DNA form, the CDR3 reads TGCAGTGCTAGAGAATCGGGACTAGCGGTCTCCAGCGGGTTCAATGAGCAGTTCTTC. This sequence encodes CSARESGLAVSSGFNEQFF.

This clonotype occurred many times. The chain couples TRBV6-5 to TRBJ2-1; 10 bases are shared with TRBD2. Losses at the gene ends were 2 bases for V and 8 bases for J; bases not matched to a gene: 18. The CDR3 spans 19 residues. From germline, CDR1 is MNHEY and CDR2 SVGAGI. CDR3 sequence reads: CASSYEGGLSGRPLDEQFF. CDR3 DNA sequence: TGTGCCAGCAGTTACGAGGGGGGACTTAGCGGGAGGCCCCTGGATGAGCAGTTCTTC.

The chain employs TRBV20-1 and TRBJ2-5, with 12 bases matching TRBD2. This CDR3 is 16 amino acids long. Germline V gene data show CDR1 as DFQATT and CDR2 as SNEGSKA (reference sequence). V shed 7 bases and J 0 bases; nucleotides not matched to a gene: 9. The CDR3 spells CSVRLAGGHNQETQYF. For the CDR3, the DNA is TGCAGTGTAAGGCTAGCGGGAGGGCACAACCAAGAGACCCAGTACTTC.